A single sample is the source of the 15 T cell receptor beta chains below, sequenced in a study of spatial heterogeneity in lung cancer (dated by TCRdb to the late 2010s). Explained via the paper, the time point label denotes: sample taken at primary tumor resection. The library was made by 5' RACE. The data were produced on a NextSeq 500. TCRdb passed the public sequencing reads through fastp at Q25 and MiXCR, retaining productive beta sequences. Entries are consolidated by CDR3 protein sequence, retaining the most common genes and DNA. For this sample there are 3,800 or so distinct CDR3 sequences; roughly 2.9% appear just once. The top ten hold about 12% of the sample. The input for sequencing was normal lung tissue next to the tumor, taken at surgery. These receptor sequences come from a female donor with early-stage non-small cell lung cancer.

This clonotype is medium-sized (0.01 to 0.1%) within its sample. DNA of the CDR3: TGTGCCAGCAGCGCTACCAAGGGTCTCGGTGCGCGGTACGAGCAGTACTTC. Translating gives CASSATKGLGARYEQYF. The V and J genes are TRBV6-1 and TRBJ2-7; no definite D call. The V and J ends lost 6 bases and 4 bases respectively, with 25 bases between them. The CDR3 extends over 17 amino acids. Germline V lookup: CDR1 MNHNS, CDR2 SASEGT.

This clonotype was recorded at least ten times. J is TRBJ2-5 and V is TRBV7-2, with 8 bases aligning to TRBD1. The V gene's germline CDR1 is SGHTA and CDR2 FQGNSA. The CDR3 has 13 residues. V dropped 7 bases and J dropped 2; count of bases not matched to a gene: 3. The CDR3 coding sequence is TGTGCCAGCAAACGGACAGGGCAAGAGACCCAGTACTTC. Protein product: CASKRTGQETQYF.

Relative to its sample, this clonotype is large. The V call is TRBV13, the J call TRBJ1-1; D uncertain. Per germline, CDR1 PRHDT and CDR2 FYEKMQ (reference sequence). This CDR3 has 15 amino acids. V was shortened by 3 bases and J by 1 base, with 12 bases between the two germline ends. CDR3 coding DNA: TGTGCCAGCAGCTTCACCGATTTTAGGAACACTGAAGCTTTCTTT. It is translated as CASSFTDFRNTEAFF.

This clonotype ranks as medium-sized (0.01 to 0.1%). The gene calls are TRBV19 and TRBJ1-1; D unclear. The CDR3 is made up of 15 amino acids. The ends were cut back, 2 bases at V and 3 bases at J, with 13 bases in the middle. The V gene's germline CDR1 is LNHDA and CDR2 SQIVND (reference sequence). The CDR3 coding sequence is TGTGCCAGTAGTATACTCCGGGCGTCGGACACTGAAGCTTTCTTT. It translates to CASSILRASDTEAFF.

This clonotype is labeled as medium-sized (0.01 to 0.1%). The chain links TRBV6-1 to TRBJ2-1; D ambiguous. Trimming left V 5 bases short and J 8 bases short, with 7 bases between. In germline, CDR1 is MNHNS, CDR2 SASEGT. CDR3 length: 11 amino acids. CDR3 residues: CASSNSYEQFF. The DNA for the CDR3 is TGTGCCAGCAGTAACAGCTATGAGCAGTTCTTC.

In this sample, this clonotype is large. V and J are TRBV7-9 and TRBJ1-6, with 8 bases fitting TRBD1. CDR3 size: 17 residues. Germline lookup yields CDR1 SEHNR and CDR2 FQNEAQ (reference sequence). J lost 9 bases, V lost 4 bases, and 14 bases had no gene match. The CDR3 region has the DNA TGTGCCAGCAGCTCACACGAGGGGCAGGGGGCTAGTTCACCCCTCCACTTT. Amino acids: CASSSHEGQGASSPLHF.

This clonotype was counted many times. The DNA is left out, because the CDR3 cannot be placed on it with certainty; the CDR3 is given as TCRdb lists it. The chain links TRBV7-9 to TRBJ2-3; TRBD2 was called by the table and not checked on the DNA. Termini included, the CDR3 measures 14 amino acids. Germline V lookup: CDR1 SEHNR, CDR2 FQNEAQ (reference sequence). CDR3 loop: CASSLSVAGGIGLF.

The table lists this clonotype with many counts. The chain uses TRBV6-2 or TRBV6-3 and TRBJ2-3; TRBD1 aligns across 8 bases. The V and J ends lost 2 bases and 3 bases, in that order; junction bases with no gene match: 10. CDR1 is MNHEY and CDR2 is SVGEGT in the germline V gene. The CDR3 is made up of 17 amino acids. The CDR3 here is CASSYDPTDRVTDTQYF. CDR3 sequence (DNA): TGTGCCAGCAGTTACGACCCCACGGACAGGGTGACAGATACGCAGTATTTT.

Judged by abundance, this clonotype is medium-sized. DNA of the CDR3: TGTGCCAGCAGTTTATGGACGGCGGGCGACAATCAGCCCCAGCATTTT. This sequence encodes CASSLWTAGDNQPQHF. The chain combines TRBV28 with TRBJ1-5; the D is unclear. The V gene lost 0 bases and the J gene lost 3 bases, with 12 bases spanning the gap. The CDR3 has 16 residues. Looked up from germline, CDR1 is MDHEN and CDR2 is SYDVKM.

Within the sample, this clonotype is medium-sized. The chain uses TRBV5-1 and TRBJ2-6; D ambiguous. The CDR3 spans 14 residues. Germline values: CDR1 SGHRS, CDR2 YFSETQ. Between the trimmed V and J ends, which lost 0 bases and 4 bases, there was a span of 5 bases. CDR3 sequence reads: CASSLGSGANVLTF. The CDR3 region has the DNA TGCGCCAGCAGCTTGGGTTCGGGGGCCAACGTCCTGACTTTC.

This clonotype was recorded a few times. V and J are TRBV2 and TRBJ2-3, with 7 bases lining up with TRBD2. The V gene's germline CDR1 is SNHLY and CDR2 FYNNEI. The J segment lost 3 bases and the V segment lost 4 bases, leaving 10 bases of the junction unmatched. The length of the CDR3 is 16 residues. DNA of the CDR3: TGTGCCAGCAGTGGAGTGACCGGGACTAAGACAGATACGCAGTATTTT. As protein: CASSGVTGTKTDTQYF.

This clonotype was seen at least ten times. The chain is built from TRBV12-3 or TRBV12-4 and TRBJ2-3; possibly TRBD1 for D (5 bases). With 5 bases removed from V and 8 bases from J, the gap between germline ends came to 11 bases. The CDR3 consists of 12 residues. The CDR3 DNA sequence: TGTGCCAGCAGTGACTCTAGGGGTACGCAGTATTTT. This gives the protein CASSDSRGTQYF.

This sequence joins TRBV20-1 and TRBJ1-5; D unresolved. The V end lost 1 base, the J end lost 14 bases, and 18 bases lay between the germline ends. The germline CDR1 and CDR2 sequences are DFQATT and SNEGSKA (reference sequence). The CDR3 runs to 13 residues. This CDR3 is CSARVAGNQKKHF. CDR3 nucleotide sequence: TGCAGTGCTAGAGTGGCAGGCAATCAGAAAAAGCATTTT.

By share of the sample, this clonotype is medium-sized (0.01 to 0.1%). The rearrangement uses TRBV4-2 and TRBJ1-6; TRBD1 matches at 8 bases. Germline CDR1 LGHNA, CDR2 YNFKEQ. CDR3 length: 15 residues. With 0 bases clipped from V and 14 bases from J, the junction kept 9 bases outside the gene matches. CDR3 sequence reads: CASSQDGQGARALHF. In DNA form, the CDR3 reads TGTGCCAGCAGCCAAGATGGCCAGGGGGCGAGGGCCCTCCACTTT.

This clonotype appeared many times. The rearrangement joins TRBV9 to TRBJ2-2; TRBD2 might be the D (5 bases). CDR3 length: 19 residues. The germline V and J ends were trimmed by 3 bases and 7 bases, with 28 bases remaining between them. CDR1 is SGDLS and CDR2 is YYNGEE in the germline V gene. The CDR3 DNA reads TGTGCCAGCAGCGCCGCCCCCTCCCCGGGGTGGAGCTTGGACGGGGAGCTGTTTTTT. The encoded protein is CASSAAPSPGWSLDGELFF.